This T cell receptor beta chain derives from a study of CD8 T cells in ankylosing spondylitis. TCRdb reprocessed the 5' RACE reads with MiXCR, giving one entry per CDR3 protein. This sample has under 150,000 distinct CDR3 sequences, with 7% to 9% found just once. J gave up 2 bases and V 7 bases, and 8 bases lay outside the gene matches. From germline, CDR1 is DFQATT and CDR2 SNEGSKA (reference sequence). The CDR3 is 15 residues long. The chain has TRBV20-1 and TRBJ2-6; 7 bases agree with TRBD1. The sample taken for sequencing was synovial fluid, either unsorted or a sorted T cell fraction (not recorded which). The TCR originated in a male donor with ankylosing spondylitis. The DNA for the CDR3 is TGCAGTGGGCCTGAAACAGGGGCTGGGGCCAACGTCCTGACTTTC. This gives the protein CSGPETGAGANVLTF.